This is a list of T cell receptor beta chains from one sample in a study of neurological immune-mediated disorders. TCRdb fed the 5' RACE reads into MiXCR, producing one record per CDR3 protein. Here the sample spans 50,000 or so distinct CDR3 sequences, about 3% being singletons. The specimen sequenced was PBMCs. These receptors were taken from a man in his forties or fifties with multiple sclerosis. Each CDR3 is given with its conserved first and last residue.

J,V,CDR3
TRBJ1-4,TRBV29-1,CSVEEQGVNEKLFF
TRBJ2-7,TRBV4-1,CASSPLKRQGSYEQYF
TRBJ1-1,TRBV30,CALNRDRGAFF
TRBJ2-3,TRBV6-5,CASSGSADTQYF
TRBJ2-3,TRBV4-2,CASSQASGATDTQYF
TRBJ1-4,TRBV6-5,CASKSGTGGEKLFF
TRBJ2-5,TRBV9,CASSVGTAIQETQYF
TRBJ2-1,TRBV12-3/TRBV12-4,CASKRDSSYNEQFF
TRBJ2-3,TRBV5-1,CASSPGQGGTDTQYF
TRBJ2-3,TRBV20-1,CSAPLAGAGTDTQYF
TRBJ2-1,TRBV2,CASENPGYFYNEQFF
TRBJ2-1,TRBV5-1,CASSLGQGGGNEQFF
TRBJ2-5,TRBV7-6,CASGGSGGWQETQYF
TRBJ2-3,TRBV7-2,CASSAVDGGSDTQYF
TRBJ2-3,TRBV9,CASSVGLAGGSSTDTQYF
TRBJ2-7,TRBV30,CAWMRGPYNYEQYF